The 27 T cell receptor beta chains below were found in one sample sequenced in a study of OX40 agonist ivuxolimab in advanced cancers. Measured with immunoSEQ multiplex PCR; TCRdb has only the in-frame clones, and not every one. The sample shows more than 50,000 clones, 65% to 90% of them seen only once. The sequencing here drew on CD4+ or CD8+ T cells sorted from blood, taken in a trial of the OX40 agonist ivuxolimab. These receptors were collected from an adult with an advanced solid tumor such as melanoma, head and neck, liver or kidney cancer.

CDR3 bases: TGTGCCAGCAGTTTACCGGGACAGGGCCCCCACGAGCAGTACTTC. Its translation is CASSLPGQGPHEQYF. The chain joins TRBV28 to TRBJ2-7, with TRBD1 identical over 9 bases. The CDR3 totals 15 residues. Unmatched junction bases numbered 7, after V lost 2 bases and J lost 5 bases. The germline gives CDR1 MDHEN, CDR2 SYDVKM.

This CDR3 reads CASSLEGNTEAFF. CDR3 bases: TGTGCCAGCAGCTTAGAAGGGAACACTGAAGCTTTCTTT. The V gene is TRBV7-9, the J gene TRBJ1-1; D gene ambiguous. Germline V CDR1 and CDR2: SEHNR, FQNEAQ (reference sequence). CDR3 length: 13 amino acids. V lost 1 base and J 1 base, leaving 4 bases between the germline ends.

As DNA, the CDR3 is TGCGCCAGCTCATCAGGGGCGCCGAATCAGCCCCAGCATTTT. This sequence encodes CASSSGAPNQPQHF. The gene calls are TRBV5-1 and TRBJ1-5; D perhaps matches TRBD1 (6 bases). Germline V gene sequence: CDR1 SGHRS, CDR2 YFSETQ. The CDR3 is made up of 14 amino acids. V gave up 7 bases and J gave up 4 bases, with 15 bases separating them.

CDR3 region: CASRSYRSSYEQYF. CDR3 bases: TGTGCCAGCAGAAGCTATAGGAGCTCCTACGAGCAGTACTTC. The chain links TRBV27 to TRBJ2-7; D remains ambiguous. V lost 6 bases, J lost 0 bases, and 12 bases lay in between. The CDR3 covers 14 residues. Germline V gene lookup returns CDR1 MNHEY and CDR2 SMNVEV (reference sequence).

The gene calls are TRBV29-1 and TRBJ1-5; 8 bases are shared with TRBD1. Germline V lookup: CDR1 SQVTM, CDR2 ANQGSEA. J lost 2 bases, V lost 7 bases, and 16 bases had no gene match. This CDR3 comprises 17 residues. This CDR3 reads CSAADQGAWSGNQPQHF. DNA of the CDR3: TGCAGCGCTGCTGACCAGGGGGCATGGAGCGGCAATCAGCCCCAGCATTTT.

The chain recombines TRBV10-3 with TRBJ2-7; a weak D match, TRBD2 (5 bases). Deletions cut 3 bases from V and 3 bases from J, with 12 bases between. The CDR3 is 14 amino acids. Germline V gives CDR1 ENHRY, CDR2 SYGVKD. CDR3 sequence: CAISETRENYEQYF. DNA for the CDR3: TGTGCCATCAGTGAAACTAGAGAGAACTACGAGCAGTACTTC.

V is TRBV28 and J is TRBJ2-3; weak D call: TRBD1 (5 bases). The germline gives CDR1 MDHEN, CDR2 SYDVKM. The CDR3 contains 16 residues. Trimming took off 5 bases at V and 3 bases at J, with 18 bases between the two ends. CDR3 nucleotides: TGTGCCAGCAGTGCCCCGAATAGGGGTGGAACAGATACGCAGTATTTT. Protein sequence: CASSAPNRGGTDTQYF.

The chain carries TRBV30 and TRBJ1-4, with 7 bases that match TRBD1. The CDR3 covers 18 residues. The V gene end was trimmed by 1 base and the J gene end by 0 bases; junction bases not matched to a gene: 11. The V gene's germline CDR1 is GTSNPN and CDR2 SVGIG (reference sequence). The DNA of the CDR3 is TGTGCCTGGAGTGGAACAGGGGTTGCATTCTCAACTAATGAAAAACTGTTTTTT. It encodes CAWSGTGVAFSTNEKLFF.

The rearrangement joins TRBV5-6 to TRBJ1-5; 7 bases match TRBD1. Germline values: CDR1 SGHDT, CDR2 YYEEEE. The trim removed 4 bases at V and 7 bases at J, leaving 5 bases unmatched. The CDR3 is 13 amino acids. CDR3 nucleotide sequence: TGTGCCAGCAGCAAGGGACAGCTCCAGCCCCAGCATTTT. It is translated as CASSKGQLQPQHF.

This clone was seen once. V is TRBV7-3 and J is TRBJ2-3, with D possibly being TRBD1 or TRBD2 (8 bases each). V was clipped by 7 bases and J by 6 bases, with 23 bases between them. This CDR3 is built from 16 residues. The germline V gene has CDR1 SGHTA and CDR2 FQGTGA. DNA for the CDR3: TGTGCCAGCAACTCGCCAGGGGGCGGGAGGTCCGATACGCAGTATTTT. Its translation: CASNSPGGGRSDTQYF.

This chain links TRBV5-1 with TRBJ2-3, with 11 bases that match TRBD1. CDR3 length equals 15 residues. Germline V gene data show CDR1 as SGHRS and CDR2 as YFSETQ. Trimming cost V 3 bases and J 4 bases; bases outside gene matches: 4. CDR3 residues: CASSSGTGGADTQYF. The DNA of the CDR3 is TGCGCCAGCAGCTCCGGGACAGGGGGTGCAGATACGCAGTATTTT.

The chain carries TRBV6-1 and TRBJ2-2; the match to TRBD1 covers 10 bases. The junction had 5 bases not matched to a gene; V was cut back by 7 bases and J by 6 bases. The CDR3 runs to 14 residues. Germline V gene lookup returns CDR1 MNHNS and CDR2 SASEGT. In DNA form, the CDR3 reads TGTGCCAGCAAGACAGGGGGCTTGGCCGGGGAGCTGTTTTTT. This codes for CASKTGGLAGELFF.

The rearrangement links TRBV27 to TRBJ1-1; 7 nucleotides align to TRBD1. The V gene end was trimmed by 5 bases and the J gene end by 5 bases; junction bases not matched to a gene: 5. CDR3 length: 13 amino acids. The V gene's germline CDR1 is MNHEY and CDR2 SMNVEV (reference sequence). CDR3 DNA: TGTGCCAGCAGTCTACACAGGGGAACTGAAGCTTTCTTT. It yields the protein CASSLHRGTEAFF.

V gene TRBV6-1 combines with J gene TRBJ2-3, with D possibly being TRBD1 (6 bases). This CDR3 is 16 amino acids long. Trimming stripped 4 bases from V and 4 bases from J, with 18 bases between. From germline, CDR1 is MNHNS and CDR2 SASEGT. CDR3 loop: CASSGSGTKRADTQYF. The DNA of the CDR3 is TGTGCCAGCAGTGGGTCCGGGACAAAAAGGGCAGATACGCAGTATTTT.

The chain combines TRBV4-1 with TRBJ2-4; no clear D. Trimming removed 3 bases at V and 0 bases at J, with 9 bases between. Germline V CDR1 and CDR2: MGHRA, YSYEKL. The CDR3 has 15 residues. The CDR3 spells CASSHPELAKNIQYF. In DNA, the CDR3 is TGCGCCAGCAGCCATCCGGAGCTAGCCAAAAACATTCAGTACTTC.

The rearrangement joins TRBV6-5 to TRBJ1-2; D unclear. Germline CDR1 and CDR2: MNHEY and SVGAGI. V dropped 0 bases and J dropped 3 bases, with 8 bases sitting between them. The CDR3 length is 14 residues. The CDR3 sequence is CASSYSPGYYGYTF. In nucleotides, the CDR3 is TGTGCCAGCAGTTACTCTCCGGGGTACTATGGCTACACCTTC.

This sequence joins TRBV6-6 and TRBJ2-7; D unresolved. This CDR3 region has 13 residues. V shed 2 bases and J shed 0 bases, with 5 bases lying between them. The germline V gene has CDR1 MNHNY and CDR2 SVGAGI (reference sequence). The CDR3 loop is CASSYTDSYEQYF. The CDR3 bases are TGTGCCAGCAGTTACACGGACTCCTACGAGCAGTACTTC.

The chain has TRBV11-2 and TRBJ1-1, with a tentative D call TRBD1 (5 bases). Trimming shortened V by 2 bases and J by 4 bases, and 14 bases separated the two germline ends. The CDR3 totals 15 residues. CDR1 and CDR2 (germline): SGHAT, FQNNGV. This CDR3 reads CASSLINGGSTEAFF. DNA of the CDR3: TGTGCCAGCAGCTTAATCAATGGGGGAAGCACTGAAGCTTTCTTT.

The V gene is TRBV2, the J gene TRBJ2-2, with D perhaps matching TRBD1 (6 bases). V lost 7 bases to trimming and J lost 6 bases, with 15 bases between them. Germline CDR1 reads SNHLY; CDR2 reads FYNNEI. This CDR3 contains 14 residues. Here the CDR3 reads CASKLGQPAGELFF. The CDR3 DNA reads TGTGCCAGCAAATTGGGACAACCGGCCGGGGAGCTGTTTTTT. The full variable domain, rest sourced from reference TRBV2 and TRBJ2-2, is EPEVTQTPSHQVTQMGQEVILRCVPISNHLYFYWYRQILGQKVEFLVSFYNNEISEKSEIFDDQFSVERPDGSNFTLKIRSTKLEDSAMYFCASKLGQPAGELFFGEGSRLTVL.

This clone appeared a single time. The V gene is TRBV19, the J gene TRBJ2-3; 7 nucleotides line up with TRBD2. The CDR3 length is 16 residues. V lost 3 bases to trimming and J lost 0 bases; unmatched junction nucleotides: 6. CDR1 is LNHDA and CDR2 is SQIVND in the germline V gene (reference sequence). The CDR3 DNA is TGTGCCAGTAGTATGACGGGGGGTACTAGCACAGATACGCAGTATTTT. Residues: CASSMTGGTSTDTQYF.

The chain combines TRBV9 with TRBJ1-1, with TRBD1 matching over 7 bases. This CDR3 is 14 amino acids long. Trimming removed 4 bases from V and 1 base from J; junction bases left unmatched: 4. Germline V gene sequence: CDR1 SGDLS, CDR2 YYNGEE. CDR3 in DNA: TGTGCCAGCAGCTCCGGGACAGCGAACACTGAAGCTTTCTTT. This sequence encodes CASSSGTANTEAFF.

The chain combines TRBV10-2 with TRBJ2-5; D may be TRBD2 (6 bases). This CDR3 is 13 amino acids long. V dropped 2 bases and J dropped 5 bases, with 9 bases sitting between them. Germline CDR1 and CDR2: WSHSY and SAAADI. The CDR3: CASSEQAGETQYF. CDR3 bases: TGCGCCAGCAGTGAGCAGGCGGGGGAGACCCAGTACTTC.

V is TRBV4-1 and J is TRBJ1-5, with TRBD1 as a possible D gene (6 bases). With 4 bases removed from V and 2 bases from J, the gap between germline ends came to 15 bases. The CDR3 extends over 16 amino acids. Germline V gene data show CDR1 as MGHRA and CDR2 as YSYEKL. The CDR3 loop reads CASSLGGRGGNQPQHF. The CDR3 nucleotides are TGCGCCAGCAGCCTGGGGGGCAGGGGCGGCAATCAGCCCCAGCATTTT.

The chain uses TRBV11-1 and TRBJ1-1; perhaps TRBD1 as D (5 bases). Looked up from germline, CDR1 is SGHAT and CDR2 is FQDESV (reference sequence). This CDR3 region has 13 residues. V lost 5 bases and J lost 3, with 10 bases in between. CDR3 in DNA: TGTGCCAGCAGCCAAACAGGTGACACTGAAGCTTTCTTT. Its protein product is CASSQTGDTEAFF.

This chain connects TRBV19 to TRBJ2-5, with 7 nucleotides matching TRBD1. Germline V gene data show CDR1 as LNHDA and CDR2 as SQIVND (reference sequence). The CDR3 extends over 13 amino acids. V shed 5 bases, J shed 2 bases, and the junction held 2 bases outside the gene matches. The chain's CDR3 is CASSGQVQETQYF. Here the CDR3 DNA reads TGTGCCAGTAGTGGACAGGTACAAGAGACCCAGTACTTC.

In this sample, this clone turned up a few times. The chain has TRBV28 and TRBJ2-2; 15 nucleotides align to TRBD2. The germline V gene encodes CDR1 MDHEN and CDR2 SYDVKM. The CDR3 runs to 16 residues. The V and J ends lost 6 bases and 9 bases, in that order; junction bases with no gene match: 8. CDR3 nucleotides: TGTGCCAGCAGCGGGACTAGCGGGAGGAGGGGCCGGGAGCTGTTTTTT. Protein: CASSGTSGRRGRELFF.

V is TRBV19 and J is TRBJ1-3, with D hard to call. The germline gives CDR1 LNHDA, CDR2 SQIVND (reference sequence). The CDR3 is made up of 12 amino acids. V was pared by 6 bases and J by 4 bases, with 7 bases between. The CDR3 protein is CASRLGGNTIYF. The CDR3, as DNA: TGTGCCAGTAGGCTGGGCGGAAACACCATATATTTT.